This T cell receptor (beta chain) was sequenced for a study of shared clonotypes between healthy human individuals. Study processing details: Junction-only immunoSEQ sequences carried no quality scores, so filtering differed. Produced via immunoSEQ multiplex PCR; TCRdb's table is partial and in-frame only. For V, J and clone size, that table is used; D and trimming come from the DNA. The sample gives fewer than 2.5 million clones, approximately 93% of which show up once; around 0.37% is in the top ten. The CDR3 covers 13 residues. V was pared by 5 bases and J by 2 bases, with 10 bases between. Per germline, CDR1 GTSNPN and CDR2 SVGIG (reference sequence). Study results and limitations: It was observed that 5% to 6% of naive CD4 clonotypes were shared across several donors.

Concerning this clone itself: Antigen unknown.

Sequenced sample: naive CD4+ T cells from PBMCs. Subset in this sample: CD45RA+ positively selected. This TCR derives from a man aged 18 to 35 in good health. Some clones in this sample may be carry-over from other donors' samples. This chain connects TRBV30 to TRBJ1-5; possibly TRBD1 for D (5 bases). CDR3: CAWGIRGNQPQHF. DNA for the CDR3: TGTGCCTGGGGGATCAGGGGCAATCAGCCCCAGCATTTT.